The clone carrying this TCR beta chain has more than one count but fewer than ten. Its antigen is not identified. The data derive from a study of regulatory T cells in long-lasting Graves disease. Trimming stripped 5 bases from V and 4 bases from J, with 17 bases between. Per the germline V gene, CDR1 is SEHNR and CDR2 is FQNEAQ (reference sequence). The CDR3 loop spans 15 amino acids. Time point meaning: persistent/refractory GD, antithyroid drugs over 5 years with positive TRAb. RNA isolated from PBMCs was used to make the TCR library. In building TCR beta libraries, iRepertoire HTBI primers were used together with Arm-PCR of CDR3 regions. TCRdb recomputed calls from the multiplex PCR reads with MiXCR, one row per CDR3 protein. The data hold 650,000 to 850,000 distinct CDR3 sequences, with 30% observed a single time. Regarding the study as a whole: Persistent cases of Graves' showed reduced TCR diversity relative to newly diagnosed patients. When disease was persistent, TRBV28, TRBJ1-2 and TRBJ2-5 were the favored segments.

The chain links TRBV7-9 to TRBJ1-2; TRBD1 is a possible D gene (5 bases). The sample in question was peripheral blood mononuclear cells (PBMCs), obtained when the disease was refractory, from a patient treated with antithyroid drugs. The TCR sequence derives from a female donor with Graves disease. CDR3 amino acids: CASSQEISGTYGYTF. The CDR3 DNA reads TGTGCCAGCAGCCAAGAAATATCAGGGACCTATGGCTACACCTTC.